The 8 T cell receptor beta chains reported below all come from one sample, sequenced in a study of T cells expressing NK-cell markers. TCRdb re-called the 5' RACE reads; every CDR3 protein appears as one record, without DNA. The ten most abundant clones cover roughly 3.5% of a sample with some 600,000 distinct CDR3 sequences. Sequenced input: blood T cells: a sorted CD56 or NKG2C T cell subset, CD4+ or CD8+ T cells, or bulk PBMC T cells (not recorded which). The receptors originated from a man aged 18 to 30 in good health.

The chain employs TRBV27 and TRBJ2-1; TCRdb lists TRBD2, though no DNA is available to test this call. The CDR3 is made up of 15 amino acids. Germline V gene sequence: CDR1 MNHEY, CDR2 SMNVEV (reference sequence). The CDR3 loop is CASSLPGRGYNEQFF.

The chain couples TRBV12-3 or TRBV12-4 to TRBJ2-1; TCRdb returns TRBD1, unconfirmable since there is no DNA. This CDR3 region has 16 residues. The CDR3 sequence is CASSTDRDGINNEQFF.

V usage is TRBV25-1 and J usage is TRBJ2-3; absent DNA, TCRdb's TRBD1 call cannot be checked. Germline V gene sequence: CDR1 MGHDK, CDR2 SYGVNS. CDR3 length: 12 amino acids. This CDR3 is CASSPGEATQYF.

The chain carries TRBV28 and TRBJ2-5. Germline V gene sequence: CDR1 MDHEN, CDR2 SYDVKM. The CDR3 has 15 amino acids. CDR3 in amino acids: CASSGKQTYQETQYF.

The J gene is TRBJ1-6, the V gene TRBV19. The CDR3 contains 15 residues. Germline values: CDR1 LNHDA, CDR2 SQIVND (reference sequence). The CDR3 here is CASSMDRLFNSPLHF.

The chain joins TRBV5-1 to TRBJ2-1; the D call from TCRdb, TRBD2, cannot be confirmed without DNA. There are 18 residues in the CDR3. CDR1 is SGHRS, CDR2 YFSETQ, per germline. The CDR3 is CASSFDLQTLSSYNEQFF.

The chain joins TRBV24-1 to TRBJ1-5. The CDR3 runs 13 residues. CDR1 is KGHDR and CDR2 is SFDVKD in the germline V gene. The CDR3 loop reads CAIQTKSNQPQHF.

This chain uses TRBV7-9 with TRBJ2-7. The CDR3 length is 15 residues. CDR1 and CDR2 from the germline V gene are SEHNR and FQNEAQ (reference sequence). The CDR3 loop is CASSLNHLGSYEQYF.